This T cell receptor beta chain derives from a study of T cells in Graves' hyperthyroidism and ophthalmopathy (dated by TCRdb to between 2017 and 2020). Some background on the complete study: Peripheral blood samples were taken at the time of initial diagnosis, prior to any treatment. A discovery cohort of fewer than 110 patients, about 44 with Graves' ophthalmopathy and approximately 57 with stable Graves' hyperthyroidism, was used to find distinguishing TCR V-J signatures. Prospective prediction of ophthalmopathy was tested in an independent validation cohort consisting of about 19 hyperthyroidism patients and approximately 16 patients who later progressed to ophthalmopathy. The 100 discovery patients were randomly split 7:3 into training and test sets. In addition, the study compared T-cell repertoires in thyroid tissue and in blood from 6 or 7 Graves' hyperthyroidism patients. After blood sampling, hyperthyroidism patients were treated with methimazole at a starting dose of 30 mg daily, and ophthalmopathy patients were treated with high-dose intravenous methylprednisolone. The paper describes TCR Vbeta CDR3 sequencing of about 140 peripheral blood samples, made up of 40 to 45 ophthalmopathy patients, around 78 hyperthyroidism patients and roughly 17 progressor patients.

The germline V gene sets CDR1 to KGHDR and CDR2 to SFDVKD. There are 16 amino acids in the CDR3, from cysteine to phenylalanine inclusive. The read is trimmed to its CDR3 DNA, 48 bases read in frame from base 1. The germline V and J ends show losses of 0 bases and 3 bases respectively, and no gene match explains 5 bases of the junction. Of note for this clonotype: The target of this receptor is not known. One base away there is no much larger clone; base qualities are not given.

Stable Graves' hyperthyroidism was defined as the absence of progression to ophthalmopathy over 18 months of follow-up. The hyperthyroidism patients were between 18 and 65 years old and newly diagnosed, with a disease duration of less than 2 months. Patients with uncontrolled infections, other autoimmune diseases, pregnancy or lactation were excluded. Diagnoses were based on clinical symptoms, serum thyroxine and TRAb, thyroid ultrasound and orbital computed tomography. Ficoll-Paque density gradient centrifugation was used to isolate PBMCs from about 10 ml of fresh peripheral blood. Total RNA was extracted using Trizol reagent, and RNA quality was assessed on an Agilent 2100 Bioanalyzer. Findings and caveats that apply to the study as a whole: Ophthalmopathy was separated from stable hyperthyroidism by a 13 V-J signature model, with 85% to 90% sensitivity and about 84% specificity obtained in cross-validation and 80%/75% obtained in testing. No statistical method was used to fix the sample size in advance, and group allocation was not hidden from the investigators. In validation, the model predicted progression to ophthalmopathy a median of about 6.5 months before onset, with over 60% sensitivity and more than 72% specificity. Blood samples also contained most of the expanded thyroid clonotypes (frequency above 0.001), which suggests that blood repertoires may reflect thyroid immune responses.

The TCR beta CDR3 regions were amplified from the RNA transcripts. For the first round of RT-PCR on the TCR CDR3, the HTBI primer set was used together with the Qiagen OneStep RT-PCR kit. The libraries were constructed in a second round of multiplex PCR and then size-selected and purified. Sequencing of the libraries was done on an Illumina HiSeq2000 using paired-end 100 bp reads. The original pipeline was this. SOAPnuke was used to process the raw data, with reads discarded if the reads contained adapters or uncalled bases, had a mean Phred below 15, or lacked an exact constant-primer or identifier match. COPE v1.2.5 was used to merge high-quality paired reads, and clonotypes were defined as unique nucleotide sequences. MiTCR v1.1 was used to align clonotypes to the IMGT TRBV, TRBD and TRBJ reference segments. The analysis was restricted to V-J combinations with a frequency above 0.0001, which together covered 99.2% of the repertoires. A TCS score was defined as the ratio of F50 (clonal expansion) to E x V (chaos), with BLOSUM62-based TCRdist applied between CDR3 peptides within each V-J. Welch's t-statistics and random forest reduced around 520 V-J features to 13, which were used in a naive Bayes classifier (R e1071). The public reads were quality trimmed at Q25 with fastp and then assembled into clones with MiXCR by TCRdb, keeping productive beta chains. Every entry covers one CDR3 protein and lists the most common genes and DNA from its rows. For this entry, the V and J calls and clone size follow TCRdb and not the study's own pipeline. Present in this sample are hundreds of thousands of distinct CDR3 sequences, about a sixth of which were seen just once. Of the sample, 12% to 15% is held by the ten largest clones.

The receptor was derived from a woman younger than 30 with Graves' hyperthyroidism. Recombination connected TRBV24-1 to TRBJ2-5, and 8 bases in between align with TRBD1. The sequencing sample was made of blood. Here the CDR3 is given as CATSDLQTGAKETQYF. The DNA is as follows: TGTGCCACCAGTGATTTGCAGACAGGGGCGAAAGAGACCCAGTACTTC.